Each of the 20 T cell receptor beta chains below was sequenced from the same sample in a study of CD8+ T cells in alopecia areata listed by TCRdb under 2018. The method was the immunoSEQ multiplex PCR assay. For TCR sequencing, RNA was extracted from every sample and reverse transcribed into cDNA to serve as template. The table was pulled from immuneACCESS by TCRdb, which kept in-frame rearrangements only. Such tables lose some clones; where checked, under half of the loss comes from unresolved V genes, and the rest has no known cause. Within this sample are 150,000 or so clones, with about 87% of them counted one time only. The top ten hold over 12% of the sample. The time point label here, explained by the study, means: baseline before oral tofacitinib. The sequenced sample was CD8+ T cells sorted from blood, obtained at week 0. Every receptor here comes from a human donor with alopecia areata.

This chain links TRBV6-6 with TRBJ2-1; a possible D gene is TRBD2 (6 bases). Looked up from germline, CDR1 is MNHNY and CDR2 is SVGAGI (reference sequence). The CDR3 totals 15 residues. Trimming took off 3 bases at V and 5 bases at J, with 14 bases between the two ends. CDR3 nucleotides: TGTGCCAGCAGTTATAACGGCGGGACCAACAATGAGCAGTTCTTC. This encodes CASSYNGGTNNEQFF.

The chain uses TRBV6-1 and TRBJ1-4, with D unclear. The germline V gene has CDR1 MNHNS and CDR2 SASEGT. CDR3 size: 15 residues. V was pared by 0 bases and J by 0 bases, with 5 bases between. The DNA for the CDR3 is TGTGCCAGCAGTGAAGCGCGGACAACTAATGAAAAACTGTTTTTT. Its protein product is CASSEARTTNEKLFF.

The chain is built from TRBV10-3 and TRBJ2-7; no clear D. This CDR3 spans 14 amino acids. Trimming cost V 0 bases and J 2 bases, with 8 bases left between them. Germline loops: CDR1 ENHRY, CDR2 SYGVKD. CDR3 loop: CAISESQMAYEQYF. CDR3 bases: TGTGCCATCAGTGAGTCCCAGATGGCCTACGAGCAGTACTTC.

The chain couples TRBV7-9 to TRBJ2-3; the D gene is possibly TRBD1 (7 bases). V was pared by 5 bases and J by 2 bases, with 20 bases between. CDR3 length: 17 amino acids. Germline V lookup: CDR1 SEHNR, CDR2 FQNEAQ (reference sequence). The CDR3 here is CASSPQGGEKYTDTQYF. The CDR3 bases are TGTGCCAGCAGCCCCCAGGGGGGAGAGAAGTACACAGATACGCAGTATTTT.

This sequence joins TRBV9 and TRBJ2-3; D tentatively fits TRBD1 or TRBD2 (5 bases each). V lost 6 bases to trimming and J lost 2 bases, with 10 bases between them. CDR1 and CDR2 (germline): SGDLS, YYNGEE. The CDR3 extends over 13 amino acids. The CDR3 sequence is CASNTGTTDTQYF. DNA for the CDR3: TGTGCCAGCAATACGGGGACCACAGATACGCAGTATTTT.

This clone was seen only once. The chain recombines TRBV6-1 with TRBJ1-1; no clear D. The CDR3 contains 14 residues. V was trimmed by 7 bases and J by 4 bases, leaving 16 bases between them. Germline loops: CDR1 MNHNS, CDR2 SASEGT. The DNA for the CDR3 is TGTGCCAGCACCTTATTGCGGGGTGTCACTGAAGCTTTCTTT. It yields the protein CASTLLRGVTEAFF.

The CDR3, as DNA: TGTGCCAGAATATCGGACAGGACGTATGGCTACACCTTC. Amino acids: CARISDRTYGYTF. The V and J genes are TRBV2 and TRBJ1-2; 7 bases are shared with TRBD1. CDR1 and CDR2 from the germline V gene are SNHLY and FYNNEI. The CDR3 loop spans 13 amino acids. V trimming: 9 bases; J trimming: 5 bases; junction bases outside the gene matches: 9.

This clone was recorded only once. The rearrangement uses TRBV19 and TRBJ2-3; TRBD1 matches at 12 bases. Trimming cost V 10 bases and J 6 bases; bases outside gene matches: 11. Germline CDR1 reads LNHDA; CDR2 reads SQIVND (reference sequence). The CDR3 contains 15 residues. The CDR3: CATNRDRGPSDTQYF. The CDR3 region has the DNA TGTGCCACCAACCGGGACAGGGGGCCCTCGGATACGCAGTATTTT.

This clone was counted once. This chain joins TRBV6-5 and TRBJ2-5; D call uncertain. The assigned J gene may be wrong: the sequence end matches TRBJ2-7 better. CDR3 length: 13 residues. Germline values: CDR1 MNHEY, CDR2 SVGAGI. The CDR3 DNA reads TGTGCCAGCAGTTACTCTGCAGGCTACGAGCAGTACTTC. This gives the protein CASSYSAGYEQYF.

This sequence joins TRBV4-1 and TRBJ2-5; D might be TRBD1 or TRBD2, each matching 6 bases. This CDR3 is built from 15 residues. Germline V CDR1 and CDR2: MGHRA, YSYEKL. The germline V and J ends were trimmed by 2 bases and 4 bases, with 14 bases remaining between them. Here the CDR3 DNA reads TGCGCCAGCAGCCAAACCGGGGGCCGGGGAGAGACCCAGTACTTC. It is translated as CASSQTGGRGETQYF.

The CDR3 spells CASSIGEGGEQYF. The CDR3 region has the DNA TGTGCCAGTAGTATCGGCGAGGGCGGCGAGCAGTACTTC. The chain recombines TRBV19 with TRBJ2-7, with D possibly being TRBD2 (5 bases). Germline values: CDR1 LNHDA, CDR2 SQIVND (reference sequence). CDR3 length: 13 amino acids. Trimming pared 3 bases from V and 6 bases from J, leaving 12 bases between.

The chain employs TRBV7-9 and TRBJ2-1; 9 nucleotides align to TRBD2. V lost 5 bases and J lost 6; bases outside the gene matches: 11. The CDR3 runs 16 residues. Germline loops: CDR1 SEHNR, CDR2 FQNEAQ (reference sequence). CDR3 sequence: CASSPELGLASNEQFF. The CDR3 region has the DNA TGTGCCAGCAGCCCCGAGCTGGGACTAGCTTCCAATGAGCAGTTCTTC.

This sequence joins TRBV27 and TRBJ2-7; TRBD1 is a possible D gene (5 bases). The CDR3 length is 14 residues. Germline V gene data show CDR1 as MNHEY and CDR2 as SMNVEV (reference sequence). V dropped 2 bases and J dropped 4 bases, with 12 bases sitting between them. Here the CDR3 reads CASSLAGNTYEQYF. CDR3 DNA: TGTGCCAGCAGTTTAGCAGGGAACACTTACGAGCAGTACTTC.

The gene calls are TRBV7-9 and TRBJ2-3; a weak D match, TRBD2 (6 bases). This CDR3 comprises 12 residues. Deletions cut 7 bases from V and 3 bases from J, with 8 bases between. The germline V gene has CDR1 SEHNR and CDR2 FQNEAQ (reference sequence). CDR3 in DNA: TGTGCCAGCAAGGGGAGGACAGATACGCAGTATTTT. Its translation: CASKGRTDTQYF.

The CDR3 loop is CACKGDQPQHF. CDR3 bases: TGTGCCTGCAAGGGGGATCAGCCCCAGCATTTT. V is TRBV7-9 and J is TRBJ1-5; tentative D call: TRBD1 (6 bases). Trimming took off 11 bases at V and 5 bases at J, with 10 bases between the two ends. Germline V lookup: CDR1 SEHNR, CDR2 FQNEAQ (reference sequence). This CDR3 contains 11 residues.

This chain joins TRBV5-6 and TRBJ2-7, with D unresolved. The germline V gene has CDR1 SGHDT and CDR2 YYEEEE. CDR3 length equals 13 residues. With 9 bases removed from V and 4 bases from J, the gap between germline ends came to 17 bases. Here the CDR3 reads CAIFGYNQYEQYF. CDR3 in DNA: TGTGCCATATTTGGGTACAACCAATACGAGCAGTACTTC.

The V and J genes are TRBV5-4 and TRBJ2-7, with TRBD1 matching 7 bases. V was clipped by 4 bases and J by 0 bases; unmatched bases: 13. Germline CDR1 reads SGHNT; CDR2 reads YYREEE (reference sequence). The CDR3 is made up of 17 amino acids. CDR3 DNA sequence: TGTGCCAGCAGCCCTCTACCGCCCGGGACAGACTCCTACGAGCAGTACTTC. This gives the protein CASSPLPPGTDSYEQYF.

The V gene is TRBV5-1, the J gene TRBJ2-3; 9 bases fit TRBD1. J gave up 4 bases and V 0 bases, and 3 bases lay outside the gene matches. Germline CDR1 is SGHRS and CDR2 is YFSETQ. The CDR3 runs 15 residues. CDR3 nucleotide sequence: TGCGCCAGCAGCTTGGGGACAGGGGCGGCAGATACGCAGTATTTT. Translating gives CASSLGTGAADTQYF.

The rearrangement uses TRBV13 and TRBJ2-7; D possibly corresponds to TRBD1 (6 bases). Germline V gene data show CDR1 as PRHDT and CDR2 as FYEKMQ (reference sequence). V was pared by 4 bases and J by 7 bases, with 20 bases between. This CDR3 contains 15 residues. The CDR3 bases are TGTGCCAGCAGCTCTCAGGCGCAGGGGCTTTGGGAGCAGTACTTC. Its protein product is CASSSQAQGLWEQYF.

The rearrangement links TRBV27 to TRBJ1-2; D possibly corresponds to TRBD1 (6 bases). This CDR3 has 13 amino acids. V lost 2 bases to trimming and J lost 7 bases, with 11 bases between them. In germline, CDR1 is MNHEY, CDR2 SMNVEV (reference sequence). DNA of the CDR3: TGTGCCAGCAGTTTAGGACAGAGGACTGGCTACACCTTC. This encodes CASSLGQRTGYTF.